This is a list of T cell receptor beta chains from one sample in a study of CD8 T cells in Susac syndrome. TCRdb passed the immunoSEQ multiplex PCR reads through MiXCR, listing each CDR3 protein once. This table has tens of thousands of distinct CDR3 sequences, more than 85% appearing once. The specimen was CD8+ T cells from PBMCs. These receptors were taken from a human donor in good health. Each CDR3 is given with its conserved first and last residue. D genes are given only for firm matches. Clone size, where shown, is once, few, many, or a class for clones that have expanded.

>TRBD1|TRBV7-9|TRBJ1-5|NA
CASSSTGDQPQHF
TGTGCCAGCAGCTCCACAGGGGACCAGCCCCAGCATTTT
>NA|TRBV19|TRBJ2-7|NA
CASSSSGDMYF
TGTGCCAGTAGCTCGTCCGGCGACATGTACTTC
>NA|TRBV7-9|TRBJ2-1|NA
CASSTQAANLYNEQFF
TGTGCCAGCAGCACCCAAGCGGCAAATCTTTACAATGAGCAGTTCTTC
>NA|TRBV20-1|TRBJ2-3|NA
CSARLPWAGRSSTDTQYF
TGCAGTGCTAGACTCCCCTGGGCGGGCCGATCTAGCACAGATACGCAGTATTTT
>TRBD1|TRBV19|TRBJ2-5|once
CASKSQSRGLVETQYF
TGTGCCAGTAAGTCGCAGTCCAGGGGGCTGGTGGAGACCCAGTACTTC
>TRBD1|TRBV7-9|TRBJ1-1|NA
CASSWTGRSEAFF
TGTGCCAGCAGCTGGACAGGGCGGTCTGAAGCTTTCTTT
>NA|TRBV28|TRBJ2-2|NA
CASSPPEAPTGELFF
TGTGCCAGCAGTCCCCCTGAGGCACCTACCGGGGAGCTGTTTTTT
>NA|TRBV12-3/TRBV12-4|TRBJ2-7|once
CASSLAGTLSYEQYF
TGTGCCAGCAGTTTAGCTGGGACTCTCTCCTACGAGCAGTACTTC
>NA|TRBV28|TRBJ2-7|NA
CASSFLGLSSSYEQYF
TGTGCCAGCAGTTTCCTTGGACTCAGCAGCTCCTACGAGCAGTACTTC
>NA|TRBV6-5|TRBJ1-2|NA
CASSYSGPTAYDGYTF
TGTGCCAGCAGTTACTCGGGCCCCACGGCGTATGATGGCTACACCTTC
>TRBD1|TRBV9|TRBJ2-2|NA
CASSLTGATGELFF
TGTGCCAGCAGCCTGACAGGGGCGACCGGGGAGCTGTTTTTT
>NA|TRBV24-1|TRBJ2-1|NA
CATLTPLEQFF
TGTGCCACCCTCACTCCGCTTGAGCAGTTCTTC
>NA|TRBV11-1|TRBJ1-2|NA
CASSSSRDSYPLSSGDGYTF
TGTGCCAGCAGCTCGTCCCGGGACTCATATCCCCTTTCATCAGGTGATGGCTACACCTTC
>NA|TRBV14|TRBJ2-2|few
CASSPRGTGELFF
TGTGCCAGCAGCCCGAGGGGCACCGGGGAGCTGTTTTTT
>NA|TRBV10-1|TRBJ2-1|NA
CASSESRVNEQFF
TGCGCCAGCAGTGAGTCTCGGGTTAATGAGCAGTTCTTC
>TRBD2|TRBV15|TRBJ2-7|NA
CATSWTSGSLEQYF
TGTGCCACCAGCTGGACTAGCGGGAGTCTCGAGCAGTACTTC
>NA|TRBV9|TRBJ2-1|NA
CASSSPWADEQFF
TGTGCCAGCAGCTCCCCTTGGGCGGATGAGCAGTTCTTC
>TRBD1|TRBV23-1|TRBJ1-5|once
CASSQPQGYSNQPQHF
TGCGCCAGCAGTCAACCACAGGGGTATAGCAATCAGCCCCAGCATTTT
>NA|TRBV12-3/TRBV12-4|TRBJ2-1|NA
CASSVVDNEQFF
TGTGCCAGCAGCGTGGTGGACAATGAGCAGTTCTTC
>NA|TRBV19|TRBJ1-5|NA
CASTLYGSWQPQHF
TGTGCCAGTACCCTATATGGGAGTTGGCAGCCCCAGCATTTT
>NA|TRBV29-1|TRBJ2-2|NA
CSVEGTDYTGELFF
TGCAGCGTTGAAGGGACGGATTACACCGGGGAGCTGTTTTTT
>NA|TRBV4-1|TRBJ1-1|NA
CASSPSEGASTEAFF
TGCGCCAGCAGCCCCTCAGAGGGAGCGTCCACTGAAGCTTTCTTT
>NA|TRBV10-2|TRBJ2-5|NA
CASSDEASYQETQYF
TGCGCCAGCAGTGATGAGGCCTCGTACCAAGAGACCCAGTACTTC
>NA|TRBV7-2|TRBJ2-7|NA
CASSLIQDSYEQYF
TGTGCCAGCAGCTTAATCCAGGACTCCTACGAGCAGTACTTC
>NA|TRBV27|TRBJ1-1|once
CASSLSANTEAFF
TGTGCCAGCAGTTTATCGGCCAACACTGAAGCTTTCTTT
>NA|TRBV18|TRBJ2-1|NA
CASSRRWNEQFF
TGTGCCAGCTCACGTAGATGGAATGAGCAGTTCTTC
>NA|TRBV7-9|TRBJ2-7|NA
CASSSPGISYEQYF
TGTGCCAGCAGCTCACCAGGGATATCCTACGAGCAGTACTTC
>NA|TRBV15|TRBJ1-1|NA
CATSLTGNTEAFF
TGTGCCACCAGCCTGACTGGGAACACTGAAGCTTTCTTT
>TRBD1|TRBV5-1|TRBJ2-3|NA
CASSFRGLADTQYF
TGCGCCAGCAGCTTCAGGGGGCTTGCAGATACGCAGTATTTT
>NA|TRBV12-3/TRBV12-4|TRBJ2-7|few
CASSPGAYEQYF
TGTGCCAGCAGCCCCGGGGCCTACGAGCAGTACTTC
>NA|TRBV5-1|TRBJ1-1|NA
CASSIEQGGPSEAFF
TGCGCCAGCAGCATAGAACAGGGCGGTCCGTCTGAAGCTTTCTTT
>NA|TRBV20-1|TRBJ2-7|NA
CSARALADGYF
TGCAGTGCTAGAGCTTTGGCCGACGGGTACTTC
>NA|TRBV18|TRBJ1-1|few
CASSPGNTEAFF
TGTGCCAGCTCACCAGGGAACACTGAAGCTTTCTTT
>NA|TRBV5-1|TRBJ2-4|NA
CASSSGEAKNIQYF
TGCGCCAGCAGCTCCGGGGAGGCCAAAAACATTCAGTACTTC
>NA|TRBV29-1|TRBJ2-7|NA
CSATGSEQYF
TGCAGCGCTACAGGGTCCGAGCAGTACTTC
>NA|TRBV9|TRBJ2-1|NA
CASSPEPNGQFF
TGTGCCAGCAGCCCCGAGCCCAACGGGCAGTTCTTC
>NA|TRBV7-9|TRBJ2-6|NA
CASSVRDPLVTGANVLTF
TGTGCCAGCAGCGTCCGGGACCCCCTAGTCACTGGGGCCAACGTCCTGACTTTC
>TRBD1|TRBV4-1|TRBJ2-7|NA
CASSQGQGVSYEQYF
TGCGCCAGCAGCCAAGGACAGGGAGTATCATACGAGCAGTACTTC
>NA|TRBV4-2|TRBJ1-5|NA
CASSQESIGRINQPQHF
TGTGCCAGCAGCCAAGAATCAATAGGAAGGATTAATCAGCCCCAGCATTTT
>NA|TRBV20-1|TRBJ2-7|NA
CSARGRLYEQYF
TGCAGTGCTAGGGGACGCCTCTACGAGCAGTACTTC
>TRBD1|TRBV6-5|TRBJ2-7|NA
CASIGTGGYEQYF
TGTGCCAGCATTGGGACAGGGGGCTACGAGCAGTACTTC
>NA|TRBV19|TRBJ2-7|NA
CASSQGGVYEQYF
TGTGCCAGTAGTCAGGGCGGGGTTTACGAGCAGTACTTC
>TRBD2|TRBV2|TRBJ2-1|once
CASSSPGLAANEQFF
TGTGCCAGCAGTTCCCCGGGACTAGCGGCCAATGAGCAGTTCTTC